This note documents a single T cell receptor beta chain sequence. This specimen comes from a study of blood T cell repertoires in COVID-19. This CDR3 is 16 amino acids long. Losses at the gene ends were 4 bases for V and 2 bases for J; bases not matched to a gene: 11. The germline CDR1 and CDR2 sequences are SNHLY and FYNNEI. In the original processing: Cell counts per sample came from amplifying reference gene primers. The repertoire was sequenced with immunoSEQ multiplex PCR; TCRdb's copy has only in-frame clones and lacks some. V, J and clone size are those of that table, while D and trimming were read from the DNA. The sample yields approximately 180,000 clones, more than 85% seen once.

The sequenced sample was PBMCs or T cells enriched from blood (not recorded which). The rearrangement links TRBV2 to TRBJ2-7, with 7 positions matching TRBD2. The clonotype originates from a human donor with acute COVID-19. The donor label of this sample is uncertain. The CDR3 DNA follows: TGTGCCAGCAGTGGGCCGTACTGGGAGGGTCCCTACGAGCAGTACTTC. Amino acid sequence: CASSGPYWEGPYEQYF.